This T cell receptor beta chain came from a study of shared clonotypes between healthy human individuals. In the study overall: A couple of women and a few men aged 18 to 49 made up the donors. Study-wide findings and caveats: Depth of sequencing was expected to influence donor clonotype sharing. Genetic and exposure-history diversity was limited by the few donors.

Generated by immunoSEQ multiplex PCR, the TCRdb table keeps only in-frame clones and is missing some. The table includes hundreds of thousands of clones, about four fifths detected once. A remark on this clone: What it recognizes is unknown.

CDR1 and CDR2 (germline): ENHRY, SYGVKD. The J segment lost 5 bases and the V segment lost 6 bases, leaving 14 bases of the junction unmatched. The CDR3 spans 18 residues. The chain recombines TRBV10-3 with TRBJ1-3; 12 nucleotides line up with TRBD1. The sample taken for sequencing was PBMCs. This TCR was sampled from a woman aged 40 to 50 in good health. Some clones in this sample may be carry-over from other donors' samples. CDR3 loop: CAIRTGTGGFRMRNTIYF. The DNA of the CDR3 is TGTGCCATCAGGACCGGGACAGGGGGCTTTCGGATGCGAAACACCATATATTTT.